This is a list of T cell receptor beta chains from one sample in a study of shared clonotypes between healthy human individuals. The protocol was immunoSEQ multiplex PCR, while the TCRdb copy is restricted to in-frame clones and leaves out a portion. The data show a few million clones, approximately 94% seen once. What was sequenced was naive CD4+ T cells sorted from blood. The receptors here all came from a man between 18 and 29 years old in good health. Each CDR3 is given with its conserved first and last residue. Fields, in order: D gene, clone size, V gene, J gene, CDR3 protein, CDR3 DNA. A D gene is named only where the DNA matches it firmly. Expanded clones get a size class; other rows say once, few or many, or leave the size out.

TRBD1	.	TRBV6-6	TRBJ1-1	CASSQGGLNTEAFF	TGTGCCAGCAGTCAGGGGGGCTTGAACACTGAAGCTTTCTTT
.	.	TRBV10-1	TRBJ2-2	CASSPGASTGELFF	TGCGCCAGCAGCCCGGGAGCGAGCACCGGGGAGCTGTTTTTT
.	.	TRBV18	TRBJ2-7	CASSQRGDEQYF	TGTGCCAGCTCTCAACGAGGTGACGAGCAGTACTTC
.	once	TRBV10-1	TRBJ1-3	CASSEHASGNTIYF	TGCGCCAGCAGTGAGCATGCCTCTGGAAACACCATATATTTT
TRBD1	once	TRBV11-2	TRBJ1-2	CASSLSRQGYGYTF	TGTGCCAGCAGCTTATCTAGACAGGGGTATGGCTACACCTTC
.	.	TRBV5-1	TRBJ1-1	CASSHKLNTEAFF	TGCGCCAGCAGTCACAAACTGAACACTGAAGCTTTCTTT
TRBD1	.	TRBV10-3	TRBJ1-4	CAISVGTGGEKLFF	TGTGCCATCAGTGTGGGGACAGGGGGTGAAAAACTGTTTTTT
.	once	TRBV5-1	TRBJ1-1	CASSLKRDTEAFF	TGCGCCAGCAGCTTGAAACGGGACACTGAAGCTTTCTTT
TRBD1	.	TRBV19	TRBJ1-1	CASSTAQGTEAFF	TGTGCCAGTAGTACGGCACAGGGGACTGAAGCTTTCTTT
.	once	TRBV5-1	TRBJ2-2	CASSLDYSSNTGELFF	TGCGCCAGCAGCTTGGATTACTCTTCGAACACCGGGGAGCTGTTTTTT
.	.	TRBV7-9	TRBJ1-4	CASSSGGAPNEKLFF	TGTGCCAGCAGCTCCGGTGGGGCCCCTAATGAAAAACTGTTTTTT
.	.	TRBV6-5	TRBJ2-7	CASSIQGGAGHEQYF	TGTGCCAGCAGTATTCAAGGGGGGGCTGGGCACGAGCAGTACTTC
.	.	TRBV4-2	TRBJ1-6	CASSQEKGTLYNSPLHF	TGTGCCAGCAGCCAAGAGAAGGGGACACTTTATAATTCACCCCTCCACTTT
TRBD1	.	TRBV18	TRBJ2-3	CASSPDRAQDTQYF	TGTGCCAGCTCACCCGACAGGGCCCAAGATACGCAGTATTTT
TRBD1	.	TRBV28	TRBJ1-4	CASSLRTGEGDGNEKLFF	TGTGCCAGCAGTTTAAGGACAGGGGAGGGTGATGGTAATGAAAAACTGTTTTTT
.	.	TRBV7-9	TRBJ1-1	CASGRDNTEAFF	TGTGCCAGCGGTAGAGACAACACTGAAGCTTTCTTT
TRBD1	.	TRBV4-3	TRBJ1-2	CASSQGPEDRQNPYGYTF	TGCGCCAGCAGCCAAGGTCCTGAGGACAGGCAGAACCCCTATGGCTACACCTTC
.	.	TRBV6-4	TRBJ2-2	CASSSRANTGELFF	TGTGCCAGCAGTTCACGGGCAAACACCGGGGAGCTGTTTTTT
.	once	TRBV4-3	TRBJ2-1	CASSQEGTPYNEQFF	TGCGCCAGCAGCCAAGAAGGGACCCCGTACAATGAGCAGTTCTTC
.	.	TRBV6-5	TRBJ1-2	CASRKEAGLNYGYTF	TGTGCCAGCAGAAAAGAGGCCGGATTGAACTATGGCTACACCTTC
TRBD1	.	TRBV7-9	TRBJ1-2	CASSLEGQGNYGYTF	TGTGCCAGCAGCTTAGAGGGACAGGGAAACTATGGCTACACCTTC
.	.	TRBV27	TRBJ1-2	CASSLTDSYGYTF	TGTGCCAGCAGTTTAACCGATAGCTATGGCTACACCTTC
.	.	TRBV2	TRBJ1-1	CASQPSGGNTEAFF	TGTGCCAGCCAACCCAGTGGGGGGAACACTGAAGCTTTCTTT
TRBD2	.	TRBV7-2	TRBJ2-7	CASSSGLAGNYEQYF	TGTGCCAGCAGCTCTGGACTAGCGGGAAACTACGAGCAGTACTTC
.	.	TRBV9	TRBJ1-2	CASSPNPSSAGGYTF	TGTGCCAGCAGCCCTAATCCAAGTTCTGCGGGTGGCTACACCTTC
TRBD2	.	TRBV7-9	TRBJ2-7	CASSSRTSGRAGYEQYF	TGTGCCAGCAGCTCTCGGACTAGCGGGAGGGCCGGGTACGAGCAGTACTTC
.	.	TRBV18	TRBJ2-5	CASSPGDNWREETQYF	TGTGCCAGCTCACCAGGGGACAATTGGAGGGAAGAGACCCAGTACTTC
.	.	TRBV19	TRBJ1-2	CASRVPLTNYGYTF	TGTGCCAGTAGGGTCCCTTTAACAAACTATGGCTACACCTTC
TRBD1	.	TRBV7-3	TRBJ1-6	CASSFTGTENSPLHF	TGTGCCAGCAGCTTCACCGGGACAGAGAATTCACCCCTCCACTTT
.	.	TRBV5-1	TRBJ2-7	CASSPTGSNEQYF	TGCGCCAGCAGCCCTACAGGGTCCAACGAGCAGTACTTC
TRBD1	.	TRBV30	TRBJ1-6	CAWSYRDRGYSPLHF	TGTGCCTGGAGTTATCGGGACAGGGGGTATTCACCCCTCCACTTT
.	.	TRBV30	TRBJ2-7	CAWITTRCLCEQYF	TGTGCCTGGATCACGACGCGATGCTTGTGCGAGCAGTACTTC
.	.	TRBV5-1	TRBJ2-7	CASSLGGQVKAYEQYF	TGCGCCAGCAGCTTGGGTGGGCAGGTAAAAGCCTACGAGCAGTACTTC
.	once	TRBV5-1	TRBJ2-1	CASSFPGDEQFF	TGCGCCAGCAGCTTTCCGGGGGATGAGCAGTTCTTC
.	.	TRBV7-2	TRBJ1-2	CASSLDTVDYGYTF	TGTGCCAGCAGCTTAGATACGGTAGACTATGGCTACACCTTC
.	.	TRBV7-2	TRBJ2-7	CASSPRGTGPHEQYF	TGTGCCAGCAGCCCCCGCGGGACGGGACCCCACGAGCAGTACTTC
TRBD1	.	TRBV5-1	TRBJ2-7	CASSRATGQDAYEQYF	TGCGCCAGCAGCCGGGCAACGGGACAGGATGCCTACGAGCAGTACTTC
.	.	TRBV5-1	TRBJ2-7	CASRSGSGEQYF	TGCGCCAGCAGGTCAGGGTCGGGCGAGCAGTACTTC
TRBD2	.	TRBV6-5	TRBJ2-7	CAAAGGSSYEQYF	TGTGCTGCCGCCGGCGGGAGCTCCTACGAGCAGTACTTC
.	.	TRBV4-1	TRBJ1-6	CASSQPRDTYNSPLHF	TGCGCCAGCAGCCAACCCCGGGACACCTATAATTCACCCCTCCACTTT
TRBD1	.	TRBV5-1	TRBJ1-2	CASSLPGQGAEGYTF	TGCGCCAGCAGCTTGCCGGGACAGGGGGCGGAAGGCTACACCTTC
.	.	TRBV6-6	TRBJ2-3	CASSPTGDTQYF	TGTGCCAGCAGCCCGACGGGAGATACGCAGTATTTT
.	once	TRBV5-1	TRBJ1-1	CASSSGSDARAFF	TGCGCCAGCAGCTCAGGGTCGGACGCCAGGGCTTTCTTT
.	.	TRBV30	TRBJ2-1	CAWRQSSKNEQFF	TGTGCCTGGAGGCAAAGTAGCAAGAATGAGCAGTTCTTC
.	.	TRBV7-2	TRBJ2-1	CAGSFSGGNEQFF	TGTGCCGGCTCATTTTCCGGAGGGAATGAGCAGTTCTTC
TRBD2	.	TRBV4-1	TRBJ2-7	CASRLQSSGDSYEQYF	TGCGCCAGCCGGCTACAGTCTAGCGGAGACTCCTACGAGCAGTACTTC